Listed here are 5 T cell receptor beta chains from one sample, sequenced in a study of cytomegalovirus exposure and HLA in healthy donors. The study ran its PCR with 60 Vbeta and 13 Jbeta primers. Libraries were prepared by immunoSEQ multiplex PCR; TCRdb keeps only in-frame clonotypes and omits some of them. The sample yields over 45,000 clones, roughly 84% seen once. Sequenced input: PBMCs. Receptors were obtained from a man aged 25-40 years in good health and CMV-seronegative.

Details on this clone: Lacking the conserved final phenylalanine or tryptophan, this CDR3 likely reflects a read error. The chain links TRBV27 to TRBJ1-1; D may be TRBD1 (6 bases). V lost 3 bases to trimming and J lost 4 bases, with 15 bases between them. The CDR3 has 15 amino acids. The germline gives CDR1 MNHEY, CDR2 SMNVEV (reference sequence). In nucleotides, the CDR3 is TGTGCCAGCAGTTTGACAGGTTTGTTCGGCACTGAAGCTTTCCTT. As protein: CASSLTGLFGTEAFL.

The gene calls are TRBV6-5 and TRBJ2-7; 9 bases match TRBD1. This CDR3 contains 14 residues. Germline CDR1 MNHEY, CDR2 SVGAGI. Trimming at V came to 4 bases and at J to 5 bases, leaving 6 bases not matched to a gene. The CDR3 loop reads CASSLVGQGNEQYF. The DNA for the CDR3 is TGTGCCAGCAGTTTAGTGGGACAGGGCAACGAGCAGTACTTC.

This CDR3 reads CASSLARRADTQYF. The DNA of the CDR3 is TGTGCCAGCAGCTTAGCGAGGAGAGCAGATACGCAGTATTTT. This sequence joins TRBV7-2 and TRBJ2-3; D is unresolved. Deletions cut 0 bases from V and 4 bases from J, with 8 bases between. The CDR3 has 14 amino acids. Germline V lookup: CDR1 SGHTA, CDR2 FQGNSA. Combining the CDR3 with reference TRBV7-2 and TRBJ2-3 gives the whole variable domain GAGVSQSPSNKVTEKGKDVELRCDPISGHTALYWYRQSLGQGLEFLIYFQGNSAPDKSGLPSDRFSAERTGGSVSTLTIQRTQQEDSAVYLCASSLARRADTQYFGPGTRLTVL.

The genes are TRBV7-2 and TRBJ2-7, with 9 bases matching TRBD2. Germline V gives CDR1 SGHTA, CDR2 FQGNSA. V trimming: 5 bases; J trimming: 6 bases; junction bases outside the gene matches: 14. CDR3 size: 16 residues. CDR3: CASSQSRAGGRSEQYF. The CDR3 coding sequence is TGTGCCAGCAGCCAATCCCGAGCGGGAGGCCGCAGCGAGCAGTACTTC.

This clone was seen more than once but under ten times. Other DNA sequences in this sample translate to the same CDR3. The chain combines TRBV6-6 with TRBJ1-1; D perhaps matches TRBD1 (5 bases). Germline V gene data show CDR1 as MNHNY and CDR2 as SVGAGI (reference sequence). V was trimmed by 0 bases and J by 4 bases, leaving 9 bases between them. The length of the CDR3 is 14 residues. CDR3 sequence (DNA): TGTGCCAGCAGTTACTCCGACAGATTCACTGAAGCTTTCTTT. Residues: CASSYSDRFTEAFF.